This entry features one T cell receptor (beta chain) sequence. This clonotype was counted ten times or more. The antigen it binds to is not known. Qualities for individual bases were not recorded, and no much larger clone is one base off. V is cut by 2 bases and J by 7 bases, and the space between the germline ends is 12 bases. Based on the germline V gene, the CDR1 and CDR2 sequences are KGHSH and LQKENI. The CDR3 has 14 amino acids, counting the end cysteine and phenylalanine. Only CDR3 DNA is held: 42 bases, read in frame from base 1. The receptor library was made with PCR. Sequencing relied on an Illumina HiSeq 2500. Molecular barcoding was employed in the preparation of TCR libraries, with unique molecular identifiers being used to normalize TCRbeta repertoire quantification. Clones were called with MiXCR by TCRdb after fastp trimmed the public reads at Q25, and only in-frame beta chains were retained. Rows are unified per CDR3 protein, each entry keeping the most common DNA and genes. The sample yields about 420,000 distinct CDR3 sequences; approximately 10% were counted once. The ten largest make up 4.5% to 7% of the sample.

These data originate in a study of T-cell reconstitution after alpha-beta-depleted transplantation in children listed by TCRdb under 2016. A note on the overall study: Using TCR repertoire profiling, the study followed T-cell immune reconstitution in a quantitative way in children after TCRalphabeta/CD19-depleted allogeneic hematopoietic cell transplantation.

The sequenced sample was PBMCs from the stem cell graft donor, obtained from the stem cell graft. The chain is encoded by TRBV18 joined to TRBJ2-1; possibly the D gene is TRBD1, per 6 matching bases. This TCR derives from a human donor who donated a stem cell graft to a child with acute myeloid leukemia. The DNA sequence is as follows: TGTGCCAGCTCACCAGAAACAGGGAAGAATGAGCAGTTCTTC. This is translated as CASSPETGKNEQFF.